The 23 T cell receptor beta chains below were found in one sample sequenced in a study of blood T cells in healthy people across ages. The second PCR ran roughly 7 to 11 cycles with a sample-barcoded 5' primer and J-beta primers. TCRdb reprocessed the 5' RACE reads via MiXCR and lists one record per CDR3 protein. The data hold hundreds of thousands of distinct CDR3 sequences, with around 24% observed a single time. These data were also reused for a study on T cells of mothers and their children.

Sequenced material: blood. These receptors all come from a boy under 18 in good health.

In this sample, this clonotype turned up a few times. The J gene is TRBJ2-1, the V gene TRBV7-6; maybe TRBD1 (5 bases). The CDR3 sequence is 16 residues long. The V gene's germline CDR1 is SGHVS and CDR2 FNYEAQ. V was trimmed by 0 bases and J by 8 bases, leaving 17 bases between them. The CDR3 loop reads CASSLALTGRRDEQFF. The CDR3 DNA follows: TGTGCCAGCAGCTTAGCGCTAACAGGCCGCAGGGATGAGCAGTTCTTC.

CDR3 amino acids: CASSAGGSGAPRSFSYEQYF. The DNA of the CDR3 is TGTGCCAGCAGCGCAGGGGGTAGCGGGGCGCCCCGTTCATTCTCCTACGAGCAGTACTTC. This chain uses TRBV11-1 with TRBJ2-7, with TRBD2 as a possible D gene (8 bases). Germline CDR1 SGHAT, CDR2 FQDESV (reference sequence). This CDR3 region has 20 residues. V was cut by 5 bases and J by 0 bases, with 29 bases left in between.

To note about this clonotype: One end of the junction fails to match germline, which may point to a read error. The chain employs TRBV20-1 and TRBJ1-1; TRBD1 matches at 7 bases. CDR1 is DFQATT, CDR2 SNEGSKA, per germline (reference sequence). This CDR3 is built from 13 residues. CDR3 coding DNA: TGCAGTGCTAGAGATCCTTCCCGGGACAGCTGTAGATTT. Translation: CSARDPSRDSCRF.

This clonotype was seen a handful of times. In nucleotides, the CDR3 is TGCGCCAGCAGCTTTGGGACAGGGGGCGATGAGCAGTTCTTC. Its protein is CASSFGTGGDEQFF. This chain connects TRBV5-1 to TRBJ2-5; 12 bases align to TRBD1. The end of the DNA is better explained by TRBJ2-1, so the J call may be wrong. This CDR3 contains 14 residues. Germline-derived CDR1 and CDR2 are SGHRS and YFSETQ.

This clonotype was found a few times. This chain links TRBV9 with TRBJ2-1, with D hard to call. The DNA end is a closer match to TRBJ2-7, so the J assignment may be wrong. The CDR3 consists of 15 residues. Per germline, CDR1 SGDLS and CDR2 YYNGEE. CDR3 DNA: TGTGCCAGCAGCGTAGGCCGGGCACGCTCCTACGAGCAGTACTTC. This encodes CASSVGRARSYEQYF.

V usage is TRBV7-9 and J usage is TRBJ2-7, with TRBD1 matching 10 bases. Germline trimming cut 6 bases from V and 9 bases from J; bases unmatched to any gene: 17. Per the germline V gene, CDR1 is SEHNR and CDR2 is FQNEAQ (reference sequence). CDR3 length: 16 residues. The CDR3 sequence is CASSPTRGTGEGAQYF. The CDR3 DNA sequence: TGTGCCAGCAGTCCTACCCGTGGGACAGGGGAAGGTGCGCAGTACTTC.

J is TRBJ2-3 and V is TRBV5-1, with 12 bases identical to TRBD2. V shed 5 bases and J 0 bases; nucleotides not matched to a gene: 10. The CDR3 contains 18 residues. The germline V gene encodes CDR1 SGHRS and CDR2 YFSETQ. The CDR3 DNA reads as TGCGCCAGCAGGATTGGGACTAGCGGGTCATCTAGCACAGATACGCAGTATTTT. Protein product: CASRIGTSGSSSTDTQYF.

This clonotype occurred a few times. This sequence joins TRBV5-1 and TRBJ1-1, with D perhaps TRBD1 (6 bases). The CDR3 has 15 amino acids. Per the germline V gene, CDR1 is SGHRS and CDR2 is YFSETQ. Trimming cost V 4 bases and J 6 bases, with 19 bases left between them. The CDR3 region has the DNA TGCGCCAGCAGCCGGGGGGGGCTGGGGATTTCTGAAGCTTTCTTT. Protein sequence: CASSRGGLGISEAFF.

In its sample, this clonotype was seen a few times. The chain carries TRBV29-1 and TRBJ1-4; D gene unclear. The CDR3 runs to 13 residues. The V gene lost 4 bases and the J gene lost 7 bases, with 13 bases spanning the gap. Germline V gene lookup returns CDR1 SQVTM and CDR2 ANQGSEA. The CDR3 DNA reads as TGCAGCGTTGTAGTGGTTCCGGGTGAAAAACTGTTTTTT. Translating it yields CSVVVVPGEKLFF.

This clonotype was detected only a few times. A much bigger clone sits one base away, suggesting this may be a read error. The chain carries TRBV3-1 and TRBJ1-6; tentatively, D is TRBD1 (6 bases). Germline V CDR1 and CDR2: LGHDT, YNNKEL (reference sequence). The CDR3 extends over 14 amino acids. The CDR3 DNA follows: TGTGCCAGCAGCCCCCAGGGGTATAATTCACCCCTCTACTTT. It specifies CASSPQGYNSPLYF.

Comment on this clonotype: A read error may produce the germline difference seen at one junction end. CDR3: CASSEPGQGYEKPFF. In nucleotides, the CDR3 is TGTGCCAGCAGTGAACCGGGACAGGGATATGAAAAACCGTTTTTT. The chain recombines TRBV6-1 with TRBJ1-4; 9 bases agree with TRBD1. Germline CDR1 and CDR2: MNHNS and SASEGT. The CDR3 runs to 15 residues.

The chain couples TRBV28 to TRBJ1-5; no clear D. This CDR3 spans 14 amino acids. Trimming left V 6 bases short and J 2 bases short, with 11 bases between. Germline CDR1 is MDHEN and CDR2 is SYDVKM. CDR3 residues: CASSTVMGNQPQHF. The CDR3 nucleotides read TGTGCCAGCAGCACGGTTATGGGCAATCAGCCCCAGCATTTT.

This clonotype has only a few counts. The rearrangement links TRBV20-1 to TRBJ2-5, with unresolved D. This CDR3 contains 12 residues. Germline V gene data show CDR1 as DFQATT and CDR2 as SNEGSKA (reference sequence). V lost 3 bases to trimming and J lost 1 base, with 6 bases between them. The CDR3 protein is CSASQFQETQYF. Written as DNA, the CDR3 is TGCAGTGCTAGCCAGTTCCAAGAGACCCAGTACTTC.

The J gene is TRBJ1-4, the V gene TRBV25-1; D uncertain. The CDR3 has 14 residues. V was pared by 7 bases and J by 2 bases, with 11 bases between. Per the germline V gene, CDR1 is MGHDK and CDR2 is SYGVNS. The chain's CDR3 is CASMPWATNEKLFF. In DNA form, the CDR3 reads TGTGCCAGCATGCCGTGGGCCACTAATGAAAAACTGTTTTTT.

This clonotype was picked up a small number of times. The rearrangement links TRBV12-3 or TRBV12-4 to TRBJ2-5, with D possibly matching TRBD1 (6 bases). V gave up 6 bases and J gave up 4 bases, with 24 bases separating them. The CDR3 spans 17 residues. CDR3 bases: TGTGCCAGCAGCTCCCTTAACAGGGCGTGGGGATTAGAGACCCAGTACTTC. Translation: CASSSLNRAWGLETQYF.

Only one count was recorded for this clonotype. The V gene is TRBV28, the J gene TRBJ2-5; TRBD2 might be the D (7 bases). CDR1 is MDHEN and CDR2 is SYDVKM in the germline V gene. Trimming took 6 bases from V and 0 from J, leaving 14 bases between them. The CDR3 is 15 amino acids. CDR3: CASSPEGGYQETQYF. Written as DNA, the CDR3 is TGTGCCAGCAGCCCTGAGGGGGGGTACCAAGAGACCCAGTACTTC.

This clonotype was seen a handful of times. The rearrangement links TRBV5-1 to TRBJ2-5, with unresolved D. The last part of the DNA fits TRBJ2-7 better; the J call may be wrong. This CDR3 has 14 amino acids. In germline, CDR1 is SGHRS, CDR2 YFSETQ. In DNA form, the CDR3 reads TGCGCCAGCAGCTTGGTTCTCAGCTCCTACGAGCAGTACTTC. Protein sequence: CASSLVLSSYEQYF.

This clonotype has a handful of counts. The junction differs from germline at one of its ends, possibly a read error. V gene TRBV6-5 combines with J gene TRBJ2-4; 7 bases line up with TRBD1. Germline V gives CDR1 MNHEY, CDR2 SVGAGI. The CDR3 covers 13 residues. CDR3 DNA: TGTGCCAGTACCGGGACAGCCGAAAACATTCAGTACTTC. Amino acid sequence: CASTGTAENIQYF.

This clonotype has just a few counts. This rearrangement joins TRBV12-5 to TRBJ1-5; maybe TRBD1 (5 bases). V was trimmed by 6 bases and J by 1 base, leaving 16 bases between them. CDR1 is LGHNT and CDR2 is FRNRAP in the germline V gene. The CDR3 sequence is 16 residues long. CDR3 amino acids: CASGNLLGRSNQPQHF. CDR3 sequence (DNA): TGTGCTAGTGGAAACCTGCTGGGACGCAGCAATCAGCCCCAGCATTTT. Looking up the rest from reference TRBV12-5 and TRBJ1-5 gives the full variable domain: DARVTQTPRHKVTEMGQEVTMRCQPILGHNTVFWYRQTMMQGLELLAYFRNRAPLDDSGMPKDRFSAEMPDATLATLKIQPSEPRDSAVYFCASGNLLGRSNQPQHFGDGTRLSIL.

This clonotype has a handful of counts. At one end the junction does not follow the germline gene, possibly because of a read error. The chain recombines TRBV6-5 with TRBJ2-1, with D tentatively TRBD1 (7 bases). The better agreement between TRBJ2-7 and the DNA end casts doubt on the J call. Germline V gives CDR1 MNHEY, CDR2 SVGAGI. This CDR3 has 15 amino acids. The CDR3, as DNA: TGTGCCTGCAGGCATCAGGGGGGTGGCTCCTACGAGCAGTACTTC. Protein sequence: CACRHQGGGSYEQYF.

The rearrangement uses TRBV12-3 or TRBV12-4 and TRBJ2-5, with a weak D call TRBD2 (5 bases). The J call may be wrong; the DNA end is better matched by TRBJ2-1. The length of the CDR3 is 16 residues. CDR3 bases: TGTGCCAGCAGTTCTCTTAGAGAGATCCTTGGAGGTGAGCAGTTCTTC. It codes for CASSSLREILGGEQFF.

This clonotype was seen a handful of times. J is TRBJ2-3 and V is TRBV7-9; TRBD2 matches at 7 bases. The CDR3 is made up of 16 amino acids. Per the germline V gene, CDR1 is SEHNR and CDR2 is FQNEAQ (reference sequence). Trimming cost V 4 bases and J 5 bases; bases outside gene matches: 12. CDR3 region: CASSSASGVAEDTQYF. CDR3 sequence (DNA): TGTGCCAGCAGCTCAGCGAGCGGGGTGGCAGAAGATACGCAGTATTTT.

The chain employs TRBV10-3 and TRBJ1-4; D not resolved. This CDR3 has 14 amino acids. V was clipped by 0 bases and J by 13 bases, with 15 bases between them. Germline V gives CDR1 ENHRY, CDR2 SYGVKD. CDR3 bases: TGTGCCATCAGTGAGTCAAGGGCACCCGACGGACTGTTTTTT. Its translation: CAISESRAPDGLFF.